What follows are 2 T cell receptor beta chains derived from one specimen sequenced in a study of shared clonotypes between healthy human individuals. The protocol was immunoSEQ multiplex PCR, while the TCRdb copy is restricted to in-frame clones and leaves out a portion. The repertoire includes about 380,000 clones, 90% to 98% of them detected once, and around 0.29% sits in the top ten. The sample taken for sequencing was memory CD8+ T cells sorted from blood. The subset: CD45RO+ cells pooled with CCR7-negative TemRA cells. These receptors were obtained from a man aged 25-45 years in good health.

As DNA, the CDR3 is TGTGCCAGCAGTCTAGACAGGGTCCCATACAATGAGCAGTTCTTC. Amino acids: CASSLDRVPYNEQFF. The chain combines TRBV28 with TRBJ2-1; TRBD1 aligns across 7 bases. CDR1 and CDR2 from the germline V gene are MDHEN and SYDVKM. The V and J ends lost 5 bases and 4 bases, in that order; junction bases with no gene match: 8. The CDR3 consists of 15 residues.

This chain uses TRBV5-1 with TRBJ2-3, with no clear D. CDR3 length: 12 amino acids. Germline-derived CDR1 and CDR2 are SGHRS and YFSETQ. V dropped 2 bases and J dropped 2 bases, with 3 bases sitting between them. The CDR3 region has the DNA TGCGCCAGCAGCTTTACCACAGATACGCAGTATTTT. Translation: CASSFTTDTQYF.